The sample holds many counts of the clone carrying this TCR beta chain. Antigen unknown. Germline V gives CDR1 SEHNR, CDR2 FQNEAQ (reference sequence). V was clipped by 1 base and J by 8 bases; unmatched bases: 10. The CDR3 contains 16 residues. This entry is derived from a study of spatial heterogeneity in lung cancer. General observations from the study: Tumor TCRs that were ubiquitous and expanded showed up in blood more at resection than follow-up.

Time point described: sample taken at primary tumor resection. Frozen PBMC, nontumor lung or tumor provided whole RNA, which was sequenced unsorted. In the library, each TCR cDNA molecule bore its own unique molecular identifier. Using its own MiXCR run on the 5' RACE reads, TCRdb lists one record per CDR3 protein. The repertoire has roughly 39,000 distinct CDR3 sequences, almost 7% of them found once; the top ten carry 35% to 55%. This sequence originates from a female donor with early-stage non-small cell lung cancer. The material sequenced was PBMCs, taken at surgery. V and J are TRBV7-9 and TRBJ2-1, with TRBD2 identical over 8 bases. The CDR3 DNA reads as TGTGCCAGCAGCTTAGATCCCCAGCGGGGGAGGCATGAGCAGTTCTTC. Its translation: CASSLDPQRGRHEQFF.